These 11 T cell receptor beta chains originate from one sample sequenced in a study of OX40 agonist ivuxolimab in advanced cancers. TCRdb's table, derived via immunoSEQ multiplex PCR, lists solely in-frame clones and lacks some. The data show 35,000 to 45,000 clones, with 82% seen just once and 20% to 25% held by the top ten. The specimen was CD4+ or CD8+ T cells sorted from blood, collected in a trial of the OX40 agonist ivuxolimab. These receptors originate from an adult with an advanced solid tumor such as melanoma, head and neck, liver or kidney cancer.

The chain uses TRBV15 and TRBJ2-7; D possibly corresponds to TRBD2 (5 bases). CDR1 is LNHNV and CDR2 is YYDKDF in the germline V gene (reference sequence). The CDR3 covers 13 residues. V lost 1 base and J 4 bases, leaving 8 bases between the germline ends. CDR3 sequence: CATSRGPGYEQYF. For the CDR3, the DNA is TGTGCCACCAGCAGAGGCCCGGGATACGAGCAGTACTTC.

The chain couples TRBV27 to TRBJ2-1; 7 bases fit TRBD2. The CDR3 contains 16 residues. CDR1 is MNHEY and CDR2 is SMNVEV in the germline V gene (reference sequence). The trim removed 2 bases at V and 2 bases at J, leaving 6 bases unmatched. CDR3 coding DNA: TGTGCCAGCAGTTTAAGTGTAGCGGGCACCTACAATGAGCAGTTCTTC. Protein: CASSLSVAGTYNEQFF.

In nucleotides, the CDR3 is TGTGCCAGCAGCTGGGACTTTTTGACTGAAGCTTTCTTT. Its protein is CASSWDFLTEAFF. The J gene is TRBJ1-1, the V gene TRBV14; tentative D call: TRBD1 (5 bases). Per germline, CDR1 SGHDN and CDR2 FVKESK. V lost 5 bases and J lost 5, with 12 bases in between. This CDR3 spans 13 amino acids.

This chain links TRBV27 with TRBJ2-7, with D unclear. The CDR3 sequence is 15 residues long. Germline lookup yields CDR1 MNHEY and CDR2 SMNVEV (reference sequence). V lost 2 bases and J 0 bases, leaving 11 bases between the germline ends. Here the CDR3 reads CASSLIGLSSYEQYF. CDR3 in DNA: TGTGCCAGCAGTTTAATTGGCCTCTCCTCCTACGAGCAGTACTTC.

V gene TRBV2 combines with J gene TRBJ2-7; no reliable D call. Germline V gene data show CDR1 as SNHLY and CDR2 as FYNNEI. This CDR3 spans 11 amino acids. Deletions cut 7 bases from V and 0 bases from J, with 4 bases between. CDR3 DNA: TGTGCCAGCACGTTCTCCTACGAGCAGTACTTC. This gives the protein CASTFSYEQYF. The whole variable domain, filled in from reference TRBV2 and TRBJ2-7, reads EPEVTQTPSHQVTQMGQEVILRCVPISNHLYFYWYRQILGQKVEFLVSFYNNEISEKSEIFDDQFSVERPDGSNFTLKIRSTKLEDSAMYFCASTFSYEQYFGPGTRLTVT.

J is TRBJ2-3 and V is TRBV5-8; D gene ambiguous. The germline V and J ends were trimmed by 3 bases and 2 bases, with 4 bases remaining between them. The length of the CDR3 is 12 residues. Germline V CDR1 and CDR2: SGHTS, YDEGEE. The CDR3 sequence: CASSSNTDTQYF. As DNA, the CDR3 is TGTGCCAGCAGCTCGAACACAGATACGCAGTATTTT.

This clone was counted a single time. The CDR3 DNA reads as TGCGCCAGCAGCTTGGAGCTAGCGGGAGGGCTTGATACGCAGTATTTT. Its translation is CASSLELAGGLDTQYF. The chain recombines TRBV5-1 with TRBJ2-3; 12 positions agree with TRBD2. The germline V gene has CDR1 SGHRS and CDR2 YFSETQ. This CDR3 region has 16 residues. Germline trimming cut 0 bases from V and 6 bases from J; bases unmatched to any gene: 5. Filled out from reference TRBV5-1 and TRBJ2-3, the complete variable domain reads KAGVTQTPRYLIKTRGQQVTLSCSPISGHRSVSWYQQTPGQGLQFLFEYFSETQRNKGNFPGRFSGRQFSNSRSEMNVSTLELGDSALYLCASSLELAGGLDTQYFGPGTRLTVL.

The V call is TRBV6-1, the J call TRBJ2-4; tentative D call: TRBD1 (6 bases). V gave up 1 base and J gave up 0 bases, with 19 bases separating them. There are 19 residues in the CDR3. Germline lookup yields CDR1 MNHNS and CDR2 SASEGT. In DNA, the CDR3 is TGTGCCAGCAGTGAAGTATGGGGAGTGCAGGGGCTAGCCAAAAACATTCAGTACTTC. Translated: CASSEVWGVQGLAKNIQYF.

In its sample, this clone was seen a few times. The chain couples TRBV11-2 to TRBJ2-7; D is unresolved. CDR1 is SGHAT, CDR2 FQNNGV, per germline. V was cut by 2 bases and J by 7 bases, with 9 bases left in between. The CDR3 has 12 residues. CDR3 sequence reads: CASSLFLGEQYF. The CDR3 DNA follows: TGTGCCAGCAGCTTATTTCTGGGGGAGCAGTACTTC.

The CDR3 region is CASRLQGQPYEQYF. The CDR3, as DNA: TGTGCCAGCCGATTACAGGGACAGCCCTACGAGCAGTACTTC. The genes are TRBV7-9 and TRBJ2-7; 7 bases line up with TRBD1. The CDR3 consists of 14 residues. Germline-derived CDR1 and CDR2 are SEHNR and FQNEAQ (reference sequence). Trimming removed 8 bases from V and 2 bases from J; junction bases left unmatched: 9.

The V and J genes are TRBV7-2 and TRBJ2-4; 9 bases are a match to TRBD2. This CDR3 has 16 amino acids. CDR1 SGHTA and CDR2 FQGNSA come from the germline V gene. V lost 4 bases and J lost 3; bases outside the gene matches: 7. CDR3 in amino acids: CASSSSSGKGKNIQYF. DNA of the CDR3: TGTGCCAGCAGCTCTTCTAGCGGGAAAGGCAAAAACATTCAGTACTTC.